This T cell receptor beta chain was sequenced for a study of blood T cell repertoires in COVID-19. Participant-reported clinical history was the basis for cohort assignment. Only in-frame clones appear in the TCRdb table, and some are missing; sequencing was by immunoSEQ multiplex PCR. The sample holds 250,000 to 400,000 clones, roughly 90% seen once. V gave up 2 bases and J gave up 0 bases, with 19 bases separating them. This CDR3 contains 18 residues. Looked up from germline, CDR1 is SGHTA and CDR2 is FQGNSA. The sequencing sample was made of PBMCs or T cells enriched from blood (not recorded which). This receptor was obtained from a man between 60 and 75 years old who had recovered from COVID-19. The V and J genes are TRBV7-2 and TRBJ1-2; maybe TRBD1 (5 bases). The CDR3 is CASSLMVYGGQANYGYTF. Written as DNA, the CDR3 is TGTGCCAGCAGCTTAATGGTCTACGGGGGTCAAGCTAACTATGGCTACACCTTC.